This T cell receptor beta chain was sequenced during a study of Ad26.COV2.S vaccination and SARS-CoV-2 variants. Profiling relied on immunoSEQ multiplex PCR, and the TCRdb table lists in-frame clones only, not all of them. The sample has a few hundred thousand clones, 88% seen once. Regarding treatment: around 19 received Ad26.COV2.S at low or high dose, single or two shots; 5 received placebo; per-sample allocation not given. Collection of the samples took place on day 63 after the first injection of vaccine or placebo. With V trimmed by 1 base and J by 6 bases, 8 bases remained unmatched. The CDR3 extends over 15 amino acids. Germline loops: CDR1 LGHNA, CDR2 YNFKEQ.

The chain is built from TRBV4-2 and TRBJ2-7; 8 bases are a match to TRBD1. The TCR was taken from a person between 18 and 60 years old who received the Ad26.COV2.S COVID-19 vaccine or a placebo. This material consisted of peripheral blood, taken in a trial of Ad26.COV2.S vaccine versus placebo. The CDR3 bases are TGTGCCAGCAGCCAAGCGGGACAGGCCCTCGCCGAGCAGTACTTC. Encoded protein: CASSQAGQALAEQYF.